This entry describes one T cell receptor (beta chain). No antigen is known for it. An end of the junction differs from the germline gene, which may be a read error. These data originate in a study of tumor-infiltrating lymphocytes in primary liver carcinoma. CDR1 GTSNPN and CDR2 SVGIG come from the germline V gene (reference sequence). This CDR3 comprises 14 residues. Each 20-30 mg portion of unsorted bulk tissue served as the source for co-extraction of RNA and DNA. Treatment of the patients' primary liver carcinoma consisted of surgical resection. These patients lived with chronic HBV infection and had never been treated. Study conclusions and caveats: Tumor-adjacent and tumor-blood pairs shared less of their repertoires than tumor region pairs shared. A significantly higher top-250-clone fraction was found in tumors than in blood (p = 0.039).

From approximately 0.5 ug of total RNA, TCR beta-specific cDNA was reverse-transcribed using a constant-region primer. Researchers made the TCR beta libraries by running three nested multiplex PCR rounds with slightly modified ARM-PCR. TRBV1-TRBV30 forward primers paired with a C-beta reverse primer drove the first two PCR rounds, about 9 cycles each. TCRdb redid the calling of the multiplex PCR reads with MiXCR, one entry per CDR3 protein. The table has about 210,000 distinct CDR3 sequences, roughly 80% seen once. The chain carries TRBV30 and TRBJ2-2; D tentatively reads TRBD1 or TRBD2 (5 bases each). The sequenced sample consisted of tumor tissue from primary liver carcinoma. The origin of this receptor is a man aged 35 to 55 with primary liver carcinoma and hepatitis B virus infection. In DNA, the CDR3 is TGTGCCTGGAGAGGTCAGGAGGACACTGGGGAGCTGCTTTTT. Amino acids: CAWRGQEDTGELLF.